These 20 T cell receptor beta chains were all obtained from the same sample, sequenced in a study of shared clonotypes between healthy human individuals. Assay used: immunoSEQ multiplex PCR; TCRdb lists only in-frame clones, some missing. This sample has about 2.4 million clones, with approximately 90% found just once. Sequencing input: naive CD4+ T cells sorted from blood. Subset specified: CD45RA+ positively selected. These receptors were collected from a man aged 18 to 30 in good health.

On this clone itself: A junction end diverges from the germline sequence, so it may reflect a read error. CDR3 coding DNA: TGTGCCAGTAGTTGGGTGGACGGGGGGCTGTTTTTT. It codes for CASSWVDGGLFF. The genes are TRBV19 and TRBJ2-2, with D possibly being TRBD2 (6 bases). Germline assignment: CDR1 LNHDA and CDR2 SQIVND (reference sequence). The CDR3 contains 12 residues.

V usage is TRBV7-2 and J usage is TRBJ2-3, with 13 bases lining up with TRBD2. CDR1 is SGHTA and CDR2 is FQGNSA in the germline V gene. This CDR3 contains 15 residues. Trimming took 3 bases from V and 8 from J; bases not matched to a gene: 5. CDR3 in DNA: TGTGCCAGCAGCTTCGGACTAGCGGGAGTGGGTACGCAGTATTTT. It yields the protein CASSFGLAGVGTQYF.

The rearrangement joins TRBV7-2 to TRBJ2-5, with 8 bases matching TRBD2. The trim removed 3 bases at V and 6 bases at J, leaving 12 bases unmatched. Germline V CDR1 and CDR2: SGHTA, FQGNSA. The CDR3 contains 16 residues. This CDR3 is CASSFVGSGKAQTQYF. Written as DNA, the CDR3 is TGTGCCAGCAGCTTCGTGGGTAGCGGGAAGGCGCAGACCCAGTACTTC.

This clone appeared a single time. The chain joins TRBV29-1 to TRBJ1-1, with D perhaps matching TRBD1 (6 bases). Trimming cost V 4 bases and J 6 bases, with 15 bases left between them. The CDR3 runs to 13 residues. Germline CDR1 and CDR2: SQVTM and ANQGSEA. For the CDR3, the DNA is TGCAGCGTTGTTATGGGGGCTTGGGCTGAAGCTTTCTTT. Residues: CSVVMGAWAEAFF.

The chain joins TRBV11-2 to TRBJ2-1; D is uncertain. The CDR3 is 13 amino acids. Germline V gene sequence: CDR1 SGHAT, CDR2 FQNNGV. Trimming took 2 bases from V and 10 from J, leaving 12 bases between them. DNA for the CDR3: TGTGCCAGCAGCTTATTATACGGAGCCGAGCAGTTCTTC. Amino acid sequence: CASSLLYGAEQFF. The whole variable domain, filled in from reference TRBV11-2 and TRBJ2-1, reads EAGVAQSPRYKIIEKRQSVAFWCNPISGHATLYWYQQILGQGPKLLIQFQNNGVVDDSQLPKDRFSAERLKGVDSTLKIQPAKLEDSAVYLCASSLLYGAEQFFGPGTRLTVL.

J is TRBJ2-5 and V is TRBV27; TRBD2 might be the D (8 bases). Trimming cost V 6 bases and J 3 bases, with 20 bases left between them. This CDR3 region has 16 residues. The V gene's germline CDR1 is MNHEY and CDR2 SMNVEV (reference sequence). CDR3 nucleotide sequence: TGTGCCAGCAGCTCAGGGGGACTAGATCGTAAAGAGACCCAGTACTTC. This encodes CASSSGGLDRKETQYF.

CDR3 protein: CASSLGTPDSGANVLTF. CDR3 bases: TGTGCCAGCAGCCTGGGGACGCCCGACTCTGGGGCCAACGTCCTGACTTTC. V and J are TRBV7-2 and TRBJ2-6; either TRBD1 or TRBD2 may fit D (5 bases each). The CDR3 loop spans 17 amino acids. V gave up 5 bases and J gave up 0 bases, with 14 bases separating them. The germline gives CDR1 SGHTA, CDR2 FQGNSA.

This clone was counted a single time. Other DNA sequences of this sample code for an identical CDR3. The chain has TRBV28 and TRBJ1-5, with 9 bases that match TRBD1. The CDR3 is made up of 14 amino acids. The V gene end was trimmed by 5 bases and the J gene end by 2 bases; junction bases not matched to a gene: 1. Per germline, CDR1 MDHEN and CDR2 SYDVKM. The CDR3 region has the DNA TGTGCCAGCAGTAGGACAGGGGGCAATCAGCCCCAGCATTTT. This codes for CASSRTGGNQPQHF. Looking up the rest from reference TRBV28 and TRBJ1-5 gives the full variable domain: DVKVTQSSRYLVKRTGEKVFLECVQDMDHENMFWYRQDPGLGLRLIYFSYDVKMKEKGDIPEGYSVSREKKERFSLILESASTNQTSMYLCASSRTGGNQPQHFGDGTRLSIL.

The chain is built from TRBV7-9 and TRBJ1-4, with D unresolved. Germline V gives CDR1 SEHNR, CDR2 FQNEAQ (reference sequence). The CDR3 loop spans 11 amino acids. The CDR3 spells CASGFDEKLFF. CDR3 DNA: TGTGCTTCGGGGTTTGATGAAAAACTGTTTTTT.

The rearrangement links TRBV5-4 to TRBJ2-5; the match to TRBD2 covers 10 bases. J was trimmed by 2 bases and V by 1 base; bases with no gene match: 5. There are 16 residues in the CDR3. Germline CDR1 SGHNT, CDR2 YYREEE (reference sequence). The CDR3 loop is CASSLRLSGGQETQYF. In DNA form, the CDR3 reads TGTGCCAGCAGCTTGAGGCTTAGCGGGGGGCAAGAGACCCAGTACTTC.

The V call is TRBV7-9, the J call TRBJ2-7, with 12 bases fitting TRBD2. V was clipped by 3 bases and J by 3 bases; unmatched bases: 12. The CDR3 covers 18 residues. The germline V gene encodes CDR1 SEHNR and CDR2 FQNEAQ (reference sequence). The CDR3 nucleotides read TGTGCCAGCAGCTTCGCCGGGACTAGCGGGTTATCCCTCTACGAGCAGTACTTC. This translates into CASSFAGTSGLSLYEQYF.

Notes on this clone: Mismatch with germline at one junction end may stem from a read error. The V gene is TRBV6-1, the J gene TRBJ2-4; D gene ambiguous. CDR1 is MNHNS, CDR2 SASEGT, per germline. This CDR3 spans 14 amino acids. The CDR3 DNA reads TGTGCCAGCAGGGAAGACACCGCCAAAAACATTCAGTACTTC. It specifies CASREDTAKNIQYF.

The chain combines TRBV2 with TRBJ2-2, with 11 bases identical to TRBD1. The CDR3 consists of 14 residues. Germline CDR1 reads SNHLY; CDR2 reads FYNNEI. J gave up 6 bases and V 8 bases, and 5 bases lay outside the gene matches. CDR3 in amino acids: CASVGTGGSGELFF. CDR3 in DNA: TGTGCCAGCGTCGGGACAGGGGGGTCCGGGGAGCTGTTTTTT. The variable domain in full, completed from reference TRBV2 and TRBJ2-2, reads EPEVTQTPSHQVTQMGQEVILRCVPISNHLYFYWYRQILGQKVEFLVSFYNNEISEKSEIFDDQFSVERPDGSNFTLKIRSTKLEDSAMYFCASVGTGGSGELFFGEGSRLTVL.

In its sample, this clone was seen once. DNA of the CDR3: TGTGCCAGCAGCGACCGACAGGGATTGAACTATGGCTACACCTTC. Its protein product is CASSDRQGLNYGYTF. The chain has TRBV9 and TRBJ1-2; TRBD1 matches 7 bases. The length of the CDR3 is 15 residues. Germline values: CDR1 SGDLS, CDR2 YYNGEE. Trimming removed 3 bases from V and 2 bases from J; junction bases left unmatched: 7.

The chain carries TRBV7-2 and TRBJ1-1; the match to TRBD1 covers 9 bases. Per the germline V gene, CDR1 is SGHTA and CDR2 is FQGNSA. The CDR3 covers 16 residues. With V trimmed by 6 bases and J by 0 bases, 8 bases remained unmatched. CDR3 nucleotides: TGTGCCAGCAGTACGACAGGGGGACCCATGAACACTGAAGCTTTCTTT. This sequence encodes CASSTTGGPMNTEAFF.

The chain is built from TRBV5-4 and TRBJ1-4; D is perhaps TRBD1 (5 bases). V shed 4 bases and J shed 6 bases, with 13 bases lying between them. Per the germline V gene, CDR1 is SGHNT and CDR2 is YYREEE (reference sequence). The CDR3 contains 14 residues. CDR3 in DNA: TGTGCCAGCAGCCCGGGACCCCCAGATGAAAAACTGTTTTTT. It specifies CASSPGPPDEKLFF.

Only one count was recorded for this clone. The chain has TRBV6-8 and TRBJ2-7; D may match TRBD1 or TRBD2 (6 bases each). CDR3 length: 16 amino acids. V was shortened by 10 bases and J by 1 base, with 23 bases between the two germline ends. CDR1 and CDR2 (germline): MNHGY, SAAAGT. For the CDR3, the DNA is TGTGCCACCCGGGGGCGGCCGAGGACGAAATCCTACGAGCAGTACTTC. Translating gives CATRGRPRTKSYEQYF.

The rearrangement links TRBV10-3 to TRBJ2-7; D gene unclear. CDR1 and CDR2 from the germline V gene are ENHRY and SYGVKD. This CDR3 is built from 15 residues. V was shortened by 2 bases and J by 0 bases, with 11 bases between the two germline ends. As DNA, the CDR3 is TGTGCCATCAGTGAGGCGCGGCAGGCCTCCTACGAGCAGTACTTC. Encoded protein: CAISEARQASYEQYF.

CDR3 loop: CASSINYEQYF. CDR3 nucleotide sequence: TGTGCCAGTAGTATAAACTACGAGCAGTACTTC. J is TRBJ2-7 and V is TRBV19; D uncertain. Trimming pared 2 bases from V and 3 bases from J, leaving 2 bases between. The germline CDR1 and CDR2 sequences are LNHDA and SQIVND (reference sequence). The CDR3 consists of 11 residues.

To note about this clone: Other nucleotide sequences from this sample produce the same CDR3. This chain uses TRBV5-1 with TRBJ2-7, with 9 bases aligning to TRBD1. The V and J ends lost 3 bases and 2 bases, in that order; junction bases with no gene match: 6. From germline, CDR1 is SGHRS and CDR2 YFSETQ. This CDR3 spans 15 amino acids. CDR3 loop: CASSSPGQGTYEQYF. CDR3 nucleotide sequence: TGCGCCAGCAGCTCCCCGGGACAGGGCACCTACGAGCAGTACTTC.